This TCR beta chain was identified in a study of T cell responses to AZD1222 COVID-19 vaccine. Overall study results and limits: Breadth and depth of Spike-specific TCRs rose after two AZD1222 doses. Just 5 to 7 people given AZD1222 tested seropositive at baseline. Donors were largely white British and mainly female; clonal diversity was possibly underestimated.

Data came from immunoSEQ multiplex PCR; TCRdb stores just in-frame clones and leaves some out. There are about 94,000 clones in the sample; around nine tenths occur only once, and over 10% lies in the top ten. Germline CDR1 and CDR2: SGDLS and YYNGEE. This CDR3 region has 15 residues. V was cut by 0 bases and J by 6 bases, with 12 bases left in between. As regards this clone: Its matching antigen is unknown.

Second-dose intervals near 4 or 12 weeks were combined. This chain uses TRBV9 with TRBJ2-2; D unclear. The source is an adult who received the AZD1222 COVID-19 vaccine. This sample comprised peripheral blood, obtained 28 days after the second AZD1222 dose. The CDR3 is CASSVGVARSGELFF. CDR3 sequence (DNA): TGTGCCAGCAGCGTAGGGGTAGCCAGATCCGGGGAGCTGTTTTTT.